This T cell receptor beta chain appears in the sequencing data of a study of tumor-infiltrating lymphocytes in localized non-small cell lung cancer. Study outcomes and limitations: Each assay used a separate piece of the same tissue. No link was found between tumor T-cell fraction and recurrence-free survival. Compared with uninvolved lung, tumors showed higher T cell infiltration by TCRbeta sequencing.

With respect to this clone: Its specificity is unknown.

This CDR3 comprises 17 residues. The junction had 20 bases not matched to a gene; V was cut back by 8 bases and J by 5 bases. Germline CDR1 is SEHNR and CDR2 is FQNEAQ (reference sequence). Generated by immunoSEQ multiplex PCR, the TCRdb table keeps only in-frame clones and is missing some. This sample has about 24,000 clones, with roughly three fifths found just once. The chain has TRBV7-9 and TRBJ2-5; 7 positions match TRBD1. This clonotype was sampled from a human donor with non-small cell lung cancer. The sample was lung tumor tissue. The CDR3 region has the DNA TGTGCCAGCCCGCCCACCCCCCTGACAGGGTCTGGGGAGACCCAGTACTTC. Residues: CASPPTPLTGSGETQYF.